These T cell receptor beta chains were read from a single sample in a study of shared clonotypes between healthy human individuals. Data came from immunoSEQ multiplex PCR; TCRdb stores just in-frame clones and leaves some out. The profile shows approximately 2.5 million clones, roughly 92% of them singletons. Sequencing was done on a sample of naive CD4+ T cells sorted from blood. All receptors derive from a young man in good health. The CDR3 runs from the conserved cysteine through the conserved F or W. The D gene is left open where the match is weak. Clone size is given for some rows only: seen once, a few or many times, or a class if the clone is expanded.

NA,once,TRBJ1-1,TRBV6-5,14,CASSPYRANTEAFF,TGTGCCAGCAGCCCCTACAGGGCTAACACTGAAGCTTTCTTT
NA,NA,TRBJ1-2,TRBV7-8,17,CASSWRARSLPNYGYTF,TGTGCCAGCAGCTGGAGGGCGCGTAGCCTACCCAACTATGGCTACACCTTC
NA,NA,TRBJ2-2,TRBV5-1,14,CASSSQGNTGELFF,TGCGCCAGCAGCTCCCAGGGGAACACCGGGGAGCTGTTTTTT
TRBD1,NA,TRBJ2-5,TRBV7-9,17,CASSLRSGTGGRETQYF,TGTGCCAGCAGCTTAAGGTCCGGGACAGGGGGCCGGGAGACCCAGTACTTC
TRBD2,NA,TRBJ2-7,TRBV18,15,CASSPPVSGNYEQYF,TGTGCCAGCTCACCGCCGGTTAGCGGGAACTACGAGCAGTACTTC
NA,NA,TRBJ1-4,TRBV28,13,CASRDTLNEKLFF,TGTGCCAGCAGGGACACGCTGAATGAAAAACTGTTTTTT
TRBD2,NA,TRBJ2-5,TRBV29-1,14,CSVGGGGGKETQYF,TGCAGCGTCGGGGGGGGTGGAGGAAAAGAGACCCAGTACTTC
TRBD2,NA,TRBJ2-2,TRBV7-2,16,CASSKTGTRPTGELFF,TGTGCCAGCAGCAAAACCGGGACTAGACCCACCGGGGAGCTGTTTTTT
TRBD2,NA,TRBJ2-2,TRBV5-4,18,CASSPGGVAGVAAGELFF,TGTGCCAGCAGCCCCGGGGGGGTAGCGGGAGTTGCGGCCGGGGAGCTGTTTTTT
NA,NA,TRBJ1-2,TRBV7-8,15,CASSPDTQINYGYTF,TGTGCCAGCAGCCCGGACACACAAATCAACTATGGCTACACCTTC
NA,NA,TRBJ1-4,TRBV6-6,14,CASSSRPTNEKLFF,TGTGCCAGCAGTTCTCGACCAACTAATGAAAAACTGTTTTTT
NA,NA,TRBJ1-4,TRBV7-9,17,CASSLARAGTMNEKLFF,TGTGCCAGCAGCTTAGCGCGGGCCGGGACAATGAATGAAAAACTGTTTTTT
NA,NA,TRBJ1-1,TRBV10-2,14,CASTERGLSTEAFF,TGCGCCAGCACCGAACGGGGGCTGAGCACTGAAGCTTTCTTT
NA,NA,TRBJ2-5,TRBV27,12,CASSLLEETQYF,TGTGCCAGCAGTTTATTGGAGGAGACCCAGTACTTC
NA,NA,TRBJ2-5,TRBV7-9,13,CASSVQGGETQYF,TGTGCCAGCAGCGTACAGGGAGGGGAGACCCAGTACTTC
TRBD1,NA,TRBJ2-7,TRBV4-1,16,CASSQGMRTGGSEQYF,TGCGCCAGCAGCCAAGGTATGCGGACAGGGGGCTCCGAGCAGTACTTC
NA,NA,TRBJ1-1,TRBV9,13,CASSQGGPTEAFF,TGTGCCAGCAGCCAAGGGGGGCCAACTGAAGCTTTCTTT